This TCR beta chain emerged from a study of cytomegalovirus exposure and HLA in healthy donors. In the study overall: Within an early data release were about 85 million unique TCRs drawn from HLA-typed donors. Study results and caveats: Reported results showed that the classifier diagnosed cytomegalovirus status with high specificity and sensitivity.

Comments on this clone: The target antigen is unknown.

Vbeta (60) and Jbeta (13) primers were used in the PCR. Data came from immunoSEQ multiplex PCR; TCRdb stores just in-frame clones and leaves some out. The sample includes 80,000 to 100,000 clones, more than 60% of them seen just once. This clonotype was obtained from a man in his fifties in good health and CMV-seronegative. Source material: PBMCs.

The CDR3 sequence: CASSGDSSSYNEQFF. The DNA for the CDR3 is TGTGCCAGCAGTGGTGACTCGAGCTCCTACAATGAGCAGTTCTTC. The rearrangement joins TRBV27 to TRBJ2-1, with D unresolved. Trimming pared 5 bases from V and 0 bases from J, leaving 11 bases between. This CDR3 has 15 amino acids. In germline, CDR1 is MNHEY, CDR2 SMNVEV (reference sequence).